The 4 T cell receptor beta chains below come from one sample, sequenced in a study of shared T cell receptors in the human thymus (dated by TCRdb to the early 2020s). Library method: the immunoSEQ multiplex PCR assay. TCRdb obtained this table from immuneACCESS and retained in-frame rearrangements with V and J assigned. These tables miss some clones; where compared with another copy, unresolved V genes account for less than half of the shortfall, and the remainder is unexplained. The sample table lists tens of thousands of clones, nearly 95% of them with a count of one. The ten largest clones add up to around 0.03% of the sample. Sequencing was carried out using thymocytes. Source of these receptors: a human donor.

The chain carries TRBV5-8 and TRBJ2-1; tentatively, D is TRBD1 or TRBD2 (5 bases each). CDR1 is SGHTS, CDR2 YDEGEE, per germline. CDR3 size: 15 residues. V was shortened by 8 bases and J by 5 bases, with 20 bases between the two germline ends. DNA for the CDR3: TGTGCCAGTCGTCCCCCCGGGACCTCTCACAATGAGCAGTTCTTC. Its protein is CASRPPGTSHNEQFF.

This chain joins TRBV10-3 and TRBJ1-2, with D tentatively TRBD1 (6 bases). This CDR3 spans 15 amino acids. The germline gives CDR1 ENHRY, CDR2 SYGVKD. Trimming shortened V by 6 bases and J by 7 bases, and 21 bases separated the two germline ends. Written as DNA, the CDR3 is TGTGCCATCAGACAATCCACAGGGCCCAAGGGTGGCTACACCTTC. Translated, it gives CAIRQSTGPKGGYTF.

To note about this clone: Other DNA sequences within the sample encode an identical CDR3. The chain carries TRBV7-2 and TRBJ1-6; possible D gene TRBD1, 6 bases. This CDR3 contains 13 residues. Germline CDR1 SGHTA, CDR2 FQGNSA. The germline V and J ends were trimmed by 1 base and 9 bases, with 7 bases remaining between them. DNA for the CDR3: TGTGCCAGCAGCTTAGGGGGGCGTTCACCCCTCCACTTT. This codes for CASSLGGRSPLHF.

The V gene is TRBV2, the J gene TRBJ1-2; D is possibly TRBD1 (5 bases). CDR1 SNHLY and CDR2 FYNNEI come from the germline V gene. The V and J ends lost 6 bases and 4 bases respectively, with 15 bases between them. CDR3 length: 14 residues. The CDR3 region is CASRGLLFRYGYTF. The CDR3 nucleotides read TGTGCCAGCAGGGGACTGCTCTTTCGCTATGGCTACACCTTC. Using reference TRBV2 and TRBJ1-2 for the parts outside the CDR3, the full variable domain is EPEVTQTPSHQVTQMGQEVILRCVPISNHLYFYWYRQILGQKVEFLVSFYNNEISEKSEIFDDQFSVERPDGSNFTLKIRSTKLEDSAMYFCASRGLLFRYGYTFGSGTRLTVV.